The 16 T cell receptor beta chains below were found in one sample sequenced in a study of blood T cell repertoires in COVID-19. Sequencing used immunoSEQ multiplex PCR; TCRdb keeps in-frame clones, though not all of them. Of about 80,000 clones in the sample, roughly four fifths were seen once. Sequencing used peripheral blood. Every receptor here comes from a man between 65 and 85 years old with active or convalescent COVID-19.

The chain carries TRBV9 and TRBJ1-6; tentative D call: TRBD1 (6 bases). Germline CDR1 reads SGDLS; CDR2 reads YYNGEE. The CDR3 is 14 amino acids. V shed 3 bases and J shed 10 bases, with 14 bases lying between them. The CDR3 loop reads CASSATGNRSPLHF. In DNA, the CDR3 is TGTGCCAGCAGCGCAACAGGGAATAGATCACCCCTCCACTTT.

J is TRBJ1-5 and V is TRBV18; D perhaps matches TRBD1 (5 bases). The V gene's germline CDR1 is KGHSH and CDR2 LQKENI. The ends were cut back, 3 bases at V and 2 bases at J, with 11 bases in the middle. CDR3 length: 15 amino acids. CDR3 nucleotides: TGTGCCAGCTCACCCAGGGCGGACGGCAATCAGCCCCAGCATTTT. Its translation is CASSPRADGNQPQHF.

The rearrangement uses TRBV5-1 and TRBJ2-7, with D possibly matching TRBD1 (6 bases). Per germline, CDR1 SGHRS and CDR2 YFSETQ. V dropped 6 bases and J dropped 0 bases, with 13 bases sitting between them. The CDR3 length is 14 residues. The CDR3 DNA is TGCGCCAGCAAAGTCCAGGGGAGCTCCTACGAGCAGTACTTC. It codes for CASKVQGSSYEQYF.

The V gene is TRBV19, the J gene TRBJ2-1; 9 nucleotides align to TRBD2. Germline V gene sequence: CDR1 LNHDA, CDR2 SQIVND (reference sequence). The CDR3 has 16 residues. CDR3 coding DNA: TGTGCTTCCAGTAAAGGAGCTAGCGGGGCCGTTAATGAGCAGTTCTTC. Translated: CASSKGASGAVNEQFF.

The CDR3 sequence is CASREDRPYTF. DNA of the CDR3: TGTGCCAGCAGGGAGGACAGACCCTACACCTTC. The chain couples TRBV6-5 to TRBJ1-2, with a possible D match to TRBD1 (6 bases). This CDR3 contains 11 residues. Trimming removed 6 bases from V and 10 bases from J, with 12 bases in between. Per germline, CDR1 MNHEY and CDR2 SVGAGI.

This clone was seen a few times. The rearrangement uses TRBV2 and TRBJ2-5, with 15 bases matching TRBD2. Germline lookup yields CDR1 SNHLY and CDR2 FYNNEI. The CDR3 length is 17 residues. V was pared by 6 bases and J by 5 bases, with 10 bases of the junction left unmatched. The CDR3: CASSPGLAGGRGETQYF. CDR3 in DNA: TGTGCCAGCAGCCCGGGACTAGCGGGGGGCCGGGGCGAGACCCAGTACTTC.

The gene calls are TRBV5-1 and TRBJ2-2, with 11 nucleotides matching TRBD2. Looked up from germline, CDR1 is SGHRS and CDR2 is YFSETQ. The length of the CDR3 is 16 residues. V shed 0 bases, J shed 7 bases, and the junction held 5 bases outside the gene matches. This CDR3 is CASSLGASGGIGELFF. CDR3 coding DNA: TGCGCCAGCAGCTTGGGCGCTAGCGGGGGGATCGGGGAGCTGTTTTTT. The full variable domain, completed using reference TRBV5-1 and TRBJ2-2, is KAGVTQTPRYLIKTRGQQVTLSCSPISGHRSVSWYQQTPGQGLQFLFEYFSETQRNKGNFPGRFSGRQFSNSRSEMNVSTLELGDSALYLCASSLGASGGIGELFFGEGSRLTVL.

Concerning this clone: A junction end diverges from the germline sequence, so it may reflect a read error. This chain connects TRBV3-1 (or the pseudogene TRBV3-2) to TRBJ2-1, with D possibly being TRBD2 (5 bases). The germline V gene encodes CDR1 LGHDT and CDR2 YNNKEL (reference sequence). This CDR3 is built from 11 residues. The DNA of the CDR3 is TGTGCCACCAGCGGCGGATTAGAGCAGTTCTTC. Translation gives CATSGGLEQFF.

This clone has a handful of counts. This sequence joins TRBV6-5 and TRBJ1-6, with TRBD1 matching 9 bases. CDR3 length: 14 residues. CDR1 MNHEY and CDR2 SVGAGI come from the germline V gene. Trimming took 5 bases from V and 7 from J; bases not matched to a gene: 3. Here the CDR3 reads CASSTGQGNSPLHF. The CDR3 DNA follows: TGTGCCAGCAGTACCGGACAGGGGAATTCACCCCTCCACTTT.

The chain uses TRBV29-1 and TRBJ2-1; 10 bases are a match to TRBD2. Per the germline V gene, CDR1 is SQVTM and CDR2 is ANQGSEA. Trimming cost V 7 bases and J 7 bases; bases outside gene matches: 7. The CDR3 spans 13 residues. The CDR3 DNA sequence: TGCAGCGGCAGCGGGGGGGCAAGAAATGAGCAGTTCTTC. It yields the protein CSGSGGARNEQFF.

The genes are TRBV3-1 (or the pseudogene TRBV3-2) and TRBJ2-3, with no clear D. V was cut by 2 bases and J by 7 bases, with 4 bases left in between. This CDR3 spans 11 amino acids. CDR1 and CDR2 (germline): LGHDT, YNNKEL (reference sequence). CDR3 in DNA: TGTGCCAGCAGCCAACTCTATACGCAGTATTTT. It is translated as CASSQLYTQYF.

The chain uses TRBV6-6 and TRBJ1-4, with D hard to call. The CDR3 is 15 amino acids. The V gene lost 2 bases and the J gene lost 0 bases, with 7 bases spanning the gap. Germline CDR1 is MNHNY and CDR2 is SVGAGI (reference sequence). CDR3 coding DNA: TGTGCCAGCAGTTACCGAGGTGCAACTAATGAAAAACTGTTTTTT. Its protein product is CASSYRGATNEKLFF.

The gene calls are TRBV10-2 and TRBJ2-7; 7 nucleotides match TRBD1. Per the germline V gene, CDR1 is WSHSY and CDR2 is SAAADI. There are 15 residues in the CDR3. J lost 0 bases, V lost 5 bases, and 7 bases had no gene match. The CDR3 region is CASSPLKGASYEQYF. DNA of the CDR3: TGCGCCAGCAGTCCCTTAAAGGGGGCCTCCTACGAGCAGTACTTC.

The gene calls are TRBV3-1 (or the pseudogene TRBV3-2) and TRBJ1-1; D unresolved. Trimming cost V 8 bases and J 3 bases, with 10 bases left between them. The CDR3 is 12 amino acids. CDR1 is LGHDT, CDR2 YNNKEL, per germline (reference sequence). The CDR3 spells CASSIGDTEAFF. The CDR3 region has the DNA TGTGCCAGCTCGATCGGGGACACTGAAGCTTTCTTT.

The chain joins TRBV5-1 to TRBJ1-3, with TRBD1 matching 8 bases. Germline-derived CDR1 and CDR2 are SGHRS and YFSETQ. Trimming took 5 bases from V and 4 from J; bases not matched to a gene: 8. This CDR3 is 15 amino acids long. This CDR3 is CASSSQGGPGNTIYF. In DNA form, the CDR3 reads TGCGCCAGCAGTTCACAGGGGGGTCCCGGAAACACCATATATTTT.

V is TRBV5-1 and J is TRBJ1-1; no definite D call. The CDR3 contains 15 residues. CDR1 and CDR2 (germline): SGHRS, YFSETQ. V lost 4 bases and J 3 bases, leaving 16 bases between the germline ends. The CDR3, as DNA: TGCGCCAGCAGCGGAGCCAGCCGGCTGGACACTGAAGCTTTCTTT. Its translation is CASSGASRLDTEAFF.